The clone carrying this TCR beta chain was observed a handful of times. No antigen is known for it. These data come from a study of OX40 agonist ivuxolimab in advanced cancers. In the study overall: Having had anti-PD-1, anti-PD-L1 or anti-CTLA-4 therapy before was allowed, and roughly 39% had some. Study-wide results and caveats: No determination was made of the antigen specificity of the expanded peripheral T cells.

Some clones are missing from TCRdb's copy, which holds only in-frame ones; the method was immunoSEQ multiplex PCR. The repertoire consists of more than 60,000 clones, with 65% to 90% occurring once and the leading ten covering 0.55% to 0.7%. CDR3 length: 14 amino acids. CDR1 GTSNPN and CDR2 SVGIG come from the germline V gene (reference sequence). The V and J ends lost 1 base and 5 bases respectively, with 12 bases between them. This specimen consisted of CD4+ or CD8+ T cells sorted from blood, obtained in a trial of the OX40 agonist ivuxolimab. The sequence came from an adult with an advanced solid tumor such as melanoma, head and neck, liver or kidney cancer. The chain recombines TRBV30 with TRBJ2-1; maybe TRBD2 (5 bases). The CDR3 sequence is CAWSEKRSHNEQFF. In nucleotides, the CDR3 is TGTGCCTGGAGTGAAAAGCGGAGCCACAATGAGCAGTTCTTC.